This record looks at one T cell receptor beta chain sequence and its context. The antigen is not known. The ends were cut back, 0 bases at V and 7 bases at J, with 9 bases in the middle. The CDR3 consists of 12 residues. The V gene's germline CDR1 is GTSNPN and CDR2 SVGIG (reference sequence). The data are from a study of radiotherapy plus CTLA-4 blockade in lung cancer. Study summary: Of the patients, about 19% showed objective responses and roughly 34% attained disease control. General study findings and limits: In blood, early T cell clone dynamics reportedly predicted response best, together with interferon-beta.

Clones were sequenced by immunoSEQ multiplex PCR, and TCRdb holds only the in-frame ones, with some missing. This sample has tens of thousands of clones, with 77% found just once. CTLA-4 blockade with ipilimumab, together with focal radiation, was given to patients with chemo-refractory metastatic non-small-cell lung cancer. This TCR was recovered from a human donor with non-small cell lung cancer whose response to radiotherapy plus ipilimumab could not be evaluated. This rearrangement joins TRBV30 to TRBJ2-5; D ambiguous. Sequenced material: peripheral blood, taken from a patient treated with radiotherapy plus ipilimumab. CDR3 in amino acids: CAWSVLWWTQYF. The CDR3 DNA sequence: TGTGCCTGGAGTGTACTGTGGTGGACCCAGTACTTC.